This is a list of T cell receptor beta chains from one sample in a study of beta chain features in type 1 diabetes. Measured with immunoSEQ multiplex PCR; TCRdb has only the in-frame clones, and not every one. The table includes under 250,000 clones, roughly 10% detected once. The sample was central memory CD4+ T cells from blood. The source is a man younger than 35 in good health. Both conserved end residues are part of each CDR3. Fields, in order: V gene, D gene, clone size, J gene, CDR3 protein, CDR3 DNA. D genes are given only for firm matches. For some rows the clone size is stated as once, few or many, or as a class when expanded; others skip it.

TRBV11-2	TRBD1	many	TRBJ2-3	CASSTNRGQGILDTQYF	TGTGCCAGCAGCACAAATCGGGGACAGGGAATTCTAGATACGCAGTATTTT
TRBV30	NA	NA	TRBJ2-6	CAWRESAGANVLTF	TGTGCCTGGAGGGAGTCCGCTGGGGCCAACGTCCTGACTTTC
TRBV7-2	TRBD2	NA	TRBJ2-7	CASSLVGGKALYEQYF	TGTGCCAGCAGCTTAGTCGGGGGGAAAGCTCTCTACGAGCAGTACTTC
TRBV5-1	TRBD1	NA	TRBJ2-7	CASSPPGQGREQYF	TGCGCCAGCAGTCCTCCGGGACAGGGTCGCGAGCAGTACTTC
TRBV25-1	NA	NA	TRBJ1-5	CASSDGRQPQHF	TGTGCCAGCAGTGACGGCCGGCAGCCCCAGCATTTT
TRBV5-6	NA	few	TRBJ2-3	CASSLPSTDTQYF	TGTGCCAGCAGCTTGCCTTCCACAGATACGCAGTATTTT
TRBV5-5	NA	many	TRBJ2-7	CASSQVSADYEQYF	TGTGCCAGCAGCCAGGTTAGTGCCGACTACGAGCAGTACTTC
TRBV2	NA	NA	TRBJ1-6	CASSDDYNSPLHF	TGTGCCAGCAGTGACGACTATAATTCACCCCTCCACTTT
TRBV10-3	NA	NA	TRBJ1-4	CAISPGTVNEKLFF	TGTGCCATCAGTCCAGGGACGGTAAATGAAAAACTGTTTTTT
TRBV29-1	NA	few	TRBJ2-5	CSVEDPILQETQYF	TGCAGCGTTGAAGATCCGATTCTCCAAGAGACCCAGTACTTC
TRBV19	NA	few	TRBJ1-3	CASRDTYSGNTIYF	TGTGCCAGCAGGGACACCTACTCTGGAAACACCATATATTTT
TRBV7-3	NA	NA	TRBJ1-1	CASSPAGVVSEAFF	TGTGCCAGCAGCCCAGCAGGGGTGGTATCTGAAGCTTTCTTT
TRBV10-3	NA	NA	TRBJ2-5	CATGERNQETQYF	TGTGCCACTGGGGAGCGTAACCAAGAGACCCAGTACTTC
TRBV23-1	NA	once	TRBJ2-7	CASSKDWTTRYEQYF	TGCGCCAGCAGTAAAGATTGGACAACTAGATACGAGCAGTACTTC
TRBV30	NA	NA	TRBJ2-3	CAWSVPTITDTQYF	TGTGCCTGGAGTGTCCCCACAATCACAGATACGCAGTATTTT
TRBV4-3	TRBD1	many	TRBJ2-3	CASSQGPGQSTDTQYF	TGCGCCAGCAGCCAGGGACCGGGACAGAGCACAGATACGCAGTATTTT
TRBV6-6	TRBD2	few	TRBJ2-5	CATSRGAIETQYF	TGTGCCACTTCGCGGGGGGCGATTGAGACCCAGTACTTC